This T cell receptor (beta chain) stems from a study of response to subunit inactivated influenza vaccine. V was pared by 1 base and J by 4 bases, with 12 bases between. The CDR3 has 15 amino acids. Looked up from germline, CDR1 is SGHDT and CDR2 is YYEEEE. General study results and limits: Authors suggested each seasonal influenza vaccination recruits few new T cells.

TCRdb reprocessed the RT-PCR reads with MiXCR, giving one entry per CDR3 protein. Here the sample spans more than 150,000 distinct CDR3 sequences, roughly 10% being singletons. Notes on this clonotype: Its target is not known.

This clonotype originated in a man aged 45 to 75 who received an inactivated influenza vaccine. The V gene is TRBV5-6, the J gene TRBJ2-1; TRBD2 might be the D (6 bases). Source: CD8+ T cells sorted from PBMCs, taken around 25 months after vaccination. CDR3 bases: TGTGCCAGCAGCTTGAGCGGGCATGGGTACAATGAGCAGTTCTTC. Translation: CASSLSGHGYNEQFF.